What follows is one T cell receptor (beta chain) and its context. The CDR3 contains 16 residues. The V gene's germline CDR1 is MNHEY and CDR2 SMNVEV (reference sequence). V gave up 6 bases and J gave up 4 bases; unmatched junction bases: 12. The data originate from a study of blood T cell repertoires in COVID-19. For the study at large: Acute and convalescent COVID-19 samples came from the United States, Italy and Spain. The analysed material was cDNA or gDNA that came from T cells, B-cell-depleted T cells, or PBMCs.

Methods used by the authors: Estimates of nucleated cell counts were drawn from the amplification of reference gene primers. Using immunoSEQ multiplex PCR, the repertoire was profiled, and TCRdb retains in-frame clones only, with some absent. The V and J calls and clone size are taken from that table; D and trimming were inferred from the DNA. The sample lists 50,000 or so clones, approximately 91% occurring once. Sequenced input: peripheral blood. The TCR comes from a human donor in a cohort sampled during active COVID-19. The rearrangement joins TRBV27 to TRBJ2-1; 7 bases agree with TRBD1. For the CDR3, the DNA is TGTGCCAGCAGGAAAGGCCCAGGGGGAGAATACAATGAGCAGTTCTTC. Translating it yields CASRKGPGGEYNEQFF.